The 30 T cell receptor beta chains given below trace back to one sample, sequenced in a study of blood T cell repertoires in COVID-19. The method was immunoSEQ multiplex PCR; TCRdb's version includes in-frame clones alone and lacks a portion of them. The sample shows 100,000 to 150,000 clones, approximately 90% of them seen only once. The specimen was peripheral blood. The receptors were gathered from a man aged 35-49 years with acute or convalescent COVID-19.

This clone was counted only a few times. V and J are TRBV6-4 and TRBJ1-1; D is ambiguous. CDR1 is MRHNA and CDR2 is SNTAGT in the germline V gene. The germline V and J ends were trimmed by 2 bases and 0 bases, with 4 bases remaining between them. This CDR3 is 13 amino acids long. The DNA for the CDR3 is TGTGCCAGCAGTGACGAGATGAACACTGAAGCTTTCTTT. It yields the protein CASSDEMNTEAFF.

V usage is TRBV29-1 and J usage is TRBJ1-3; D call uncertain. CDR3 length: 12 amino acids. V dropped 3 bases and J dropped 3 bases, with 6 bases sitting between them. The germline CDR1 and CDR2 sequences are SQVTM and ANQGSEA. CDR3 in amino acids: CSVEGDGNTIYF. The CDR3 region has the DNA TGCAGCGTTGAGGGAGATGGAAACACCATATATTTT.

The V gene is TRBV4-2, the J gene TRBJ2-5; 11 nucleotides align to TRBD2. The CDR3 covers 14 residues. After removal of 5 bases from V and 4 bases from J, the junction contained 3 bases not matched to a gene. Germline-derived CDR1 and CDR2 are LGHNA and YNFKEQ. As DNA, the CDR3 is TGTGCCAGCAGCGCACTAGCGGGGGTAGAGACCCAGTACTTC. Translating gives CASSALAGVETQYF.

The rearrangement joins TRBV11-2 to TRBJ2-3; D is perhaps TRBD2 (6 bases). The germline gives CDR1 SGHAT, CDR2 FQNNGV. The CDR3 loop spans 14 amino acids. V was pared by 3 bases and J by 1 base, with 8 bases between. The CDR3 region has the DNA TGTGCCAGCAGCTTGGCTAGCGGCACAGATACGCAGTATTTT. It yields the protein CASSLASGTDTQYF. The full variable domain, completed using reference TRBV11-2 and TRBJ2-3, is EAGVAQSPRYKIIEKRQSVAFWCNPISGHATLYWYQQILGQGPKLLIQFQNNGVVDDSQLPKDRFSAERLKGVDSTLKIQPAKLEDSAVYLCASSLASGTDTQYFGPGTRLTVL.

The V gene is TRBV18, the J gene TRBJ2-5, with D maybe TRBD2 (6 bases). This CDR3 has 14 amino acids. Germline V gene lookup returns CDR1 KGHSH and CDR2 LQKENI. V lost 1 base, J lost 1 base, and 7 bases lay in between. CDR3 residues: CASSPRDSQETQYF. Here the CDR3 DNA reads TGTGCCAGCTCACCACGGGACTCCCAAGAGACCCAGTACTTC.

The V and J genes are TRBV2 and TRBJ2-6; 7 bases align to TRBD2. The ends lost 9 bases at V and 4 bases at J; junction bases unmatched: 6. Germline CDR1 SNHLY, CDR2 FYNNEI. CDR3 length: 14 residues. The CDR3: CARSGAEGANVLTF. CDR3 bases: TGTGCCAGAAGCGGGGCGGAGGGGGCCAACGTCCTGACTTTC.

The V gene is TRBV15, the J gene TRBJ1-5, with TRBD1 matching over 10 bases. Germline lookup yields CDR1 LNHNV and CDR2 YYDKDF (reference sequence). The CDR3 totals 15 residues. The V gene end was trimmed by 0 bases and the J gene end by 7 bases; junction bases not matched to a gene: 3. CDR3 in amino acids: CATSREDRGKQPQHF. CDR3 coding DNA: TGTGCCACCAGCAGAGAGGACAGGGGGAAACAGCCCCAGCATTTT.

V gene TRBV30 combines with J gene TRBJ1-1; D call uncertain. Deletions cut 4 bases from V and 10 bases from J, with 10 bases between. Germline V lookup: CDR1 GTSNPN, CDR2 SVGIG (reference sequence). The CDR3 spans 10 residues. The CDR3, as DNA: TGTGCCTGGATAGCCGGCGCAGCTTTCTTT. This sequence encodes CAWIAGAAFF.

The V call is TRBV12-5, the J call TRBJ2-1; TRBD2 is a possible D gene (6 bases). V lost 6 bases, J lost 2 bases, and 14 bases lay in between. The CDR3 is 15 residues long. CDR1 is LGHNT, CDR2 FRNRAP, per germline. The CDR3 DNA reads as TGTGCTAGTGGCCAAGCAGGACTAACCTACAATGAGCAGTTCTTC. Protein product: CASGQAGLTYNEQFF.

CDR3 region: CASSNLVWGGSEKTYEQYF. DNA for the CDR3: TGTGCCAGCAGCAATCTGGTGTGGGGAGGGAGTGAAAAAACCTACGAGCAGTACTTC. V gene TRBV21-1 combines with J gene TRBJ2-7; the table's TRBD2 call for D was not verified on the DNA. TRBV21-1 is annotated as a pseudogene. This CDR3 is built from 19 residues.

The genes are TRBV19 and TRBJ2-7; TRBD2 matches 16 bases. The length of the CDR3 is 18 residues. CDR1 is LNHDA, CDR2 SQIVND, per germline (reference sequence). Trimming cost V 3 bases and J 6 bases; bases outside gene matches: 11. This CDR3 is CASSIPGTSGRALGEQYF. The CDR3 DNA is TGTGCCAGTAGTATTCCCGGGACTAGCGGGAGGGCCTTGGGCGAGCAGTACTTC.

The V gene is TRBV3-1 (or the pseudogene TRBV3-2), the J gene TRBJ1-2; D ambiguous. CDR1 is LGHDT, CDR2 YNNKEL, per germline (reference sequence). V dropped 0 bases and J dropped 1 base, with 12 bases sitting between them. The CDR3 totals 16 residues. The CDR3 here is CASSQDPGLNNYGYTF. The DNA of the CDR3 is TGTGCCAGCAGCCAAGACCCTGGACTCAATAACTATGGCTACACCTTC.

This chain connects TRBV12-3 or TRBV12-4 to TRBJ2-3; a weak D match, TRBD1 (5 bases). Trimming cost V 6 bases and J 1 base, with 8 bases left between them. The CDR3 totals 13 residues. CDR3 nucleotide sequence: TGTGCCAGCAGACTACAGGGCACAGATACGCAGTATTTT. Its translation: CASRLQGTDTQYF.

The genes are TRBV9 and TRBJ1-2; no clear D. CDR1 is SGDLS and CDR2 is YYNGEE in the germline V gene. With 3 bases removed from V and 4 bases from J, the gap between germline ends came to 13 bases. This CDR3 is built from 14 residues. CDR3 protein: CASSADGEGYGYTF. The CDR3 DNA is TGTGCCAGCAGCGCCGACGGGGAGGGCTATGGCTACACCTTC.

This chain links TRBV2 with TRBJ1-2; D remains unclear. CDR1 and CDR2 from the germline V gene are SNHLY and FYNNEI. Trimming shortened V by 4 bases and J by 6 bases, and 12 bases separated the two germline ends. The CDR3 length is 13 residues. As DNA, the CDR3 is TGTGCCAGCAGTGTGGAGGGTCAGAATGGCTACACCTTC. Translated, it gives CASSVEGQNGYTF.

This clone was seen once. The chain employs TRBV7-9 and TRBJ1-2; 7 positions match TRBD1. Per the germline V gene, CDR1 is SEHNR and CDR2 is FQNEAQ (reference sequence). This CDR3 comprises 15 residues. V was pared by 4 bases and J by 0 bases, with 5 bases of the junction left unmatched. The CDR3 protein is CASSSGDSPNYGYTF. DNA for the CDR3: TGTGCCAGCAGCTCCGGGGACAGTCCTAACTATGGCTACACCTTC.

This clone was observed a handful of times. The DNA for the CDR3 is TGTGCCACCAGCTCTCCCGGGGGACAGGGAAGGTCACCCCTCCACTTT. Protein sequence: CATSSPGGQGRSPLHF. The gene calls are TRBV15 and TRBJ1-6; 9 bases fit TRBD1. Unmatched junction bases numbered 12, after V lost 5 bases and J lost 10 bases. From germline, CDR1 is LNHNV and CDR2 YYDKDF (reference sequence). The CDR3 is 16 amino acids.

This chain joins TRBV18 and TRBJ2-5; D possibly corresponds to TRBD1 (6 bases). V shed 3 bases and J shed 1 base, with 9 bases lying between them. The CDR3 is made up of 14 amino acids. The germline CDR1 and CDR2 sequences are KGHSH and LQKENI. CDR3 coding DNA: TGTGCCAGCTCACCCGGGACACCCCAAGAGACCCAGTACTTC. Translated: CASSPGTPQETQYF.

The chain has TRBV10-3 and TRBJ1-2; D call uncertain. Germline assignment: CDR1 ENHRY and CDR2 SYGVKD. This CDR3 comprises 13 residues. V was cut by 3 bases and J by 4 bases, with 9 bases left in between. The DNA for the CDR3 is TGTGCCATCAGTGAAGACGGGGTCTATGGCTACACCTTC. Protein: CAISEDGVYGYTF.

This chain links TRBV11-2 with TRBJ1-1; D not resolved. This CDR3 region has 14 residues. V dropped 0 bases and J dropped 4 bases, with 9 bases sitting between them. In germline, CDR1 is SGHAT, CDR2 FQNNGV. The CDR3 reads CASSLDVGSTEAFF. In DNA form, the CDR3 reads TGTGCCAGCAGCTTAGATGTGGGGAGCACTGAAGCTTTCTTT. The full variable domain, in which reference TRBV11-2 and TRBJ1-1 provide the parts outside the CDR3, is EAGVAQSPRYKIIEKRQSVAFWCNPISGHATLYWYQQILGQGPKLLIQFQNNGVVDDSQLPKDRFSAERLKGVDSTLKIQPAKLEDSAVYLCASSLDVGSTEAFFGQGTRLTVV.

The V and J genes are TRBV9 and TRBJ2-7; a weak D match, TRBD1 (6 bases). Germline V lookup: CDR1 SGDLS, CDR2 YYNGEE. Trimming cost V 0 bases and J 5 bases, with 18 bases left between them. The CDR3 is made up of 16 amino acids. The CDR3 protein is CASSVATGTAQDEQYF. Here the CDR3 DNA reads TGTGCCAGCAGCGTAGCTACAGGGACGGCTCAGGACGAGCAGTACTTC.

This clone was seen a single time. The chain couples TRBV27 to TRBJ1-3; tentatively, D is TRBD1 (6 bases). Germline lookup yields CDR1 MNHEY and CDR2 SMNVEV (reference sequence). The CDR3 is 15 residues long. Trimming pared 2 bases from V and 4 bases from J, leaving 12 bases between. The CDR3 DNA follows: TGTGCCAGCAGTTTAGGGGGGGGCACGGGAAACACCATATATTTT. Protein: CASSLGGGTGNTIYF.

The chain recombines TRBV7-9 with TRBJ2-1, with 16 nucleotides matching TRBD2. V shed 5 bases, J shed 3 bases, and the junction held 4 bases outside the gene matches. The CDR3 length is 17 residues. CDR1 is SEHNR, CDR2 FQNEAQ, per germline (reference sequence). In nucleotides, the CDR3 is TGTGCCAGCAGCCCGGGACTAGCGGGGGGGTTCTACAATGAGCAGTTCTTC. Translating it yields CASSPGLAGGFYNEQFF.

This chain links TRBV11-3 with TRBJ2-5; TRBD1 agrees at 9 bases. The CDR3 has 15 residues. J was trimmed by 5 bases and V by 5 bases; bases with no gene match: 9. Germline V lookup: CDR1 SGHNT, CDR2 YENEEA. In DNA, the CDR3 is TGTGCCAGCAGCCGCGGACAGGGGAAATCGGAGACCCAGTACTTC. Protein product: CASSRGQGKSETQYF. Full variable domain (missing parts from reference TRBV11-3 and TRBJ2-5): EAGVVQSPRYKIIEKKQPVAFWCNPISGHNTLYWYLQNLGQGPELLIRYENEEAVDDSQLPKDRFSAERLKGVDSTLKIQPAELGDSAVYLCASSRGQGKSETQYFGPGTRLLVL.

The chain joins TRBV5-4 to TRBJ2-5, with 11 bases matching TRBD2. V gave up 0 bases and J gave up 1 base; unmatched junction bases: 2. Germline CDR1 is SGHNT and CDR2 is YYREEE (reference sequence). This CDR3 comprises 16 residues. In nucleotides, the CDR3 is TGTGCCAGCAGCTTGGCTAGCGGGAGGTTCCAAGAGACCCAGTACTTC. Translated: CASSLASGRFQETQYF.

The rearrangement joins TRBV9 to TRBJ2-1; 8 bases align to TRBD2. Germline V lookup: CDR1 SGDLS, CDR2 YYNGEE. V shed 0 bases and J 7 bases; nucleotides not matched to a gene: 18. This CDR3 contains 19 residues. In nucleotides, the CDR3 is TGTGCCAGCAGCGTAGTTGGCGTTGAGGGTAGCGGGGCAGTTAATGAGCAGTTCTTC. It codes for CASSVVGVEGSGAVNEQFF.

In this sample, this clone turned up a few times. This chain uses TRBV6-7 with TRBJ2-1; 10 bases are a match to TRBD1. Being an ORF, TRBV6-7 has a function that is uncertain. There are 19 residues in the CDR3. V lost 1 base to trimming and J lost 5 bases; unmatched junction nucleotides: 14. CDR3 sequence: CASSYLTGGTPALDNEQFF. CDR3 sequence (DNA): TGTGCCAGCAGTTACTTGACAGGGGGCACCCCCGCATTAGACAATGAGCAGTTCTTC.

The chain recombines TRBV19 with TRBJ1-2; 10 positions match TRBD1. Looked up from germline, CDR1 is LNHDA and CDR2 is SQIVND (reference sequence). The junction had 5 bases not matched to a gene; V was cut back by 7 bases and J by 3 bases. This CDR3 contains 14 residues. The CDR3 spells CASTSGTGDYGYTF. In DNA form, the CDR3 reads TGTGCCAGTACCTCCGGGACAGGGGACTATGGCTACACCTTC.

This sequence joins TRBV19 and TRBJ2-7, with 15 bases identical to TRBD2. Germline V gene lookup returns CDR1 LNHDA and CDR2 SQIVND (reference sequence). This CDR3 has 15 amino acids. With V trimmed by 10 bases and J by 0 bases, 4 bases remained unmatched. The CDR3 protein is CATRTSGRASYEQYF. For the CDR3, the DNA is TGTGCCACCCGGACTAGCGGGAGGGCCTCCTACGAGCAGTACTTC.

This chain uses TRBV6-5 with TRBJ1-2, with TRBD1 as a possible D gene (6 bases). The CDR3 has 14 amino acids. V shed 6 bases and J shed 1 base, with 12 bases lying between them. Germline V CDR1 and CDR2: MNHEY, SVGAGI. The CDR3 sequence is CASSRGQLNYGYTF. Here the CDR3 DNA reads TGTGCCAGCAGCCGTGGACAGCTTAACTATGGCTACACCTTC.